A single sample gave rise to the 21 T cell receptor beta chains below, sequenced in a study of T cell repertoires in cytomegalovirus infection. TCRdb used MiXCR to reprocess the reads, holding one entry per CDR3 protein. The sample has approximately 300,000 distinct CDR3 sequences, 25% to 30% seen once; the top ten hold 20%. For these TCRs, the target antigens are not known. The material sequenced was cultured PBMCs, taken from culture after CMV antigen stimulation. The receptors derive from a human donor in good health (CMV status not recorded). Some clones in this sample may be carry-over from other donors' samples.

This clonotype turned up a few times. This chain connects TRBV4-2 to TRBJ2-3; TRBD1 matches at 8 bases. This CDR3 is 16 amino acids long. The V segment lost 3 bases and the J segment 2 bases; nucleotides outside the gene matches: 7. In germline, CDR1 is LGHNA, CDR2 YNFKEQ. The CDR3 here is CASSQGHRGSTDTQYF. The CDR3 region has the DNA TGTGCCAGCAGCCAGGGCCACAGGGGGTCCACAGATACGCAGTATTTT.

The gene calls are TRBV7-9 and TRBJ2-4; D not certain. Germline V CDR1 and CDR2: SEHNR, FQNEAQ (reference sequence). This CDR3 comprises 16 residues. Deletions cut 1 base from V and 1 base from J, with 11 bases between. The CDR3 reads CASSLVVGRAKNIQYF. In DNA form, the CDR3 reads TGTGCCAGCAGCTTAGTCGTGGGTAGGGCCAAAAACATTCAGTACTTC.

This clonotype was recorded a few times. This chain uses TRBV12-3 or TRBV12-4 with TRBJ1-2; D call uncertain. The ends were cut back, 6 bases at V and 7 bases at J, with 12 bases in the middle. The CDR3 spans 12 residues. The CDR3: CASSPEGGGYTF. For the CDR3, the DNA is TGTGCCAGCAGCCCTGAGGGAGGTGGCTACACCTTC.

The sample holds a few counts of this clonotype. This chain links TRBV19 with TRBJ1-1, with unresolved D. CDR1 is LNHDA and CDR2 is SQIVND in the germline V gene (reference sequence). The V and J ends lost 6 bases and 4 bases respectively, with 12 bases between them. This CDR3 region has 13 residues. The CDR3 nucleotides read TGTGCCAGTAGCATTTTGGGGTCCACTGAAGCTTTCTTT. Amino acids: CASSILGSTEAFF.

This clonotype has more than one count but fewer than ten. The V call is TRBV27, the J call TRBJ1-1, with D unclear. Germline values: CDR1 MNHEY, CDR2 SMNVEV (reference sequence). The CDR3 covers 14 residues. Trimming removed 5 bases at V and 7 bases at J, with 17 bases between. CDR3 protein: CASSPRQGPFEAFF. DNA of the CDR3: TGTGCCAGCAGTCCGAGACAAGGGCCATTTGAAGCTTTCTTT.

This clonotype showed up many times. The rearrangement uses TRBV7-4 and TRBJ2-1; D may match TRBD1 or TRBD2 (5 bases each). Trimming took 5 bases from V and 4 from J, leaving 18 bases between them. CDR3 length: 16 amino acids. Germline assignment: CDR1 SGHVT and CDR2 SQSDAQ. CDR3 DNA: TGTGCCAGCAGCCTCGATACCGGGACCGAGTACAATGAGCAGTTCTTC. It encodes CASSLDTGTEYNEQFF. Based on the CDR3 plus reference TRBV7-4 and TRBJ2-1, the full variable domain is GAGVSQSPRYKVAKRGRDVALRCDSISGHVTLYWYRQTLGQGSEVLTYSQSDAQRDKSGRPSGRFSAERPERSVSTLKIQRTEQGDSAVYLCASSLDTGTEYNEQFFGPGTRLTVL.

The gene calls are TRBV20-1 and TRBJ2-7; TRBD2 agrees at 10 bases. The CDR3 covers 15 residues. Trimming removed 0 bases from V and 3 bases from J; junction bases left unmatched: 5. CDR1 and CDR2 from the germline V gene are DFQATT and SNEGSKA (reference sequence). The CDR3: CSARDPSGSDYEQYF. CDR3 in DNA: TGCAGTGCTAGAGATCCTAGCGGGAGCGACTACGAGCAGTACTTC.

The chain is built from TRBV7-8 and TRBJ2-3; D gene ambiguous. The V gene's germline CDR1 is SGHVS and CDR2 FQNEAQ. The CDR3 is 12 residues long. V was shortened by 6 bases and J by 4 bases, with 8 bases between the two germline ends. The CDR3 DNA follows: TGTGCCAGCAGTAAGAGAGCAGATACGCAGTATTTT. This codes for CASSKRADTQYF.

The CDR3: CATSRDRLAGNTGELFF. Here the CDR3 DNA reads TGTGCCACCAGCAGAGATCGGCTAGCGGGGAACACCGGGGAGCTGTTTTTT. V and J are TRBV15 and TRBJ2-2, with TRBD2 matching over 8 bases. This CDR3 spans 17 amino acids. V dropped 0 bases and J dropped 1; count of bases not matched to a gene: 4. Germline CDR1 reads LNHNV; CDR2 reads YYDKDF (reference sequence).

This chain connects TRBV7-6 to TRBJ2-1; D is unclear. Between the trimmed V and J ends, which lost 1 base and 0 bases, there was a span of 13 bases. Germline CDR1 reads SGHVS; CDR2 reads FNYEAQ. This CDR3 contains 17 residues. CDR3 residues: CASSLEVGSSSYNEQFF. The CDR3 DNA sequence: TGTGCCAGCAGCTTAGAGGTGGGGTCCAGCTCCTACAATGAGCAGTTCTTC.

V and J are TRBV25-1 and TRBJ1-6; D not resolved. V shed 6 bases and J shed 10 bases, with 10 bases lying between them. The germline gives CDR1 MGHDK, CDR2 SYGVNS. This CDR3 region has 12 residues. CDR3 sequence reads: CASRGGYSPLHF. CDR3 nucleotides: TGTGCCAGCAGGGGCGGTTACTCACCCCTCCACTTT.

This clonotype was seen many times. CDR3 amino acids: CASSSRQETQYF. The CDR3 coding sequence is TGTGCCAGCAGCTCCCGACAGGAGACCCAGTACTTC. The chain links TRBV7-2 to TRBJ2-5; possibly TRBD1 for D (5 bases). This CDR3 comprises 12 residues. The germline V and J ends were trimmed by 4 bases and 5 bases, with 8 bases remaining between them. Germline V lookup: CDR1 SGHTA, CDR2 FQGNSA.

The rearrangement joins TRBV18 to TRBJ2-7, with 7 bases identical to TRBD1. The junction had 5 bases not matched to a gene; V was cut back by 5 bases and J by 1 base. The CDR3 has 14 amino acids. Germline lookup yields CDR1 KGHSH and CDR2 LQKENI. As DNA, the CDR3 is TGTGCCAGCTCATCAACGACAGGGTCCTACGAGCAGTACTTC. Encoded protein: CASSSTTGSYEQYF.

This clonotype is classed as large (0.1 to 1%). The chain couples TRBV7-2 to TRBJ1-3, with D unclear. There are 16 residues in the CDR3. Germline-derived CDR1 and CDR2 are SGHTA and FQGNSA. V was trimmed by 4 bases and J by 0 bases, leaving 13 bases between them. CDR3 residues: CASSSPILPSGNTIYF. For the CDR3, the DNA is TGTGCCAGCAGCTCCCCTATTCTCCCCTCTGGAAACACCATATATTTT.

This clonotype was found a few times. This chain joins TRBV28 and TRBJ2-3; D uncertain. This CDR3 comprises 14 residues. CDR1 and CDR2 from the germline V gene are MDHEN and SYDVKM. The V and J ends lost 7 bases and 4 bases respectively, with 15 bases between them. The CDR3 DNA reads TGTGCCAGCATGCAGCTCACTTGGGCAGATACGCAGTATTTT. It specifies CASMQLTWADTQYF. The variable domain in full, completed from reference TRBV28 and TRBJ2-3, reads DVKVTQSSRYLVKRTGEKVFLECVQDMDHENMFWYRQDPGLGLRLIYFSYDVKMKEKGDIPEGYSVSREKKERFSLILESASTNQTSMYLCASMQLTWADTQYFGPGTRLTVL.

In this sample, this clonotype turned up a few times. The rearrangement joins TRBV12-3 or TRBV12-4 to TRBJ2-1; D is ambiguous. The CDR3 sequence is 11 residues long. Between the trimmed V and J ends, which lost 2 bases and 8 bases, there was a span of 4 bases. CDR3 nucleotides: TGTGCCAGCAGTTTAATCGATGAGCAGTTCTTC. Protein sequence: CASSLIDEQFF.

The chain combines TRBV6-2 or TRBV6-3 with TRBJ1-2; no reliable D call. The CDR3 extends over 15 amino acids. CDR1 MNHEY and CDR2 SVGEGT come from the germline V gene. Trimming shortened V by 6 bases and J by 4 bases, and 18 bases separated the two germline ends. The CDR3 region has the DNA TGTGCCAGCAGATCACCGACCATCTTGTCCTATGGCTACACCTTC. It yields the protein CASRSPTILSYGYTF.

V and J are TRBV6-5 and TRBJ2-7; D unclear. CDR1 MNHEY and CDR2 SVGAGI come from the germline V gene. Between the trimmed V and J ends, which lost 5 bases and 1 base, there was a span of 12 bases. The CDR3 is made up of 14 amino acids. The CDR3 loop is CASSHQDRSYEQYF. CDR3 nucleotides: TGTGCCAGCAGTCACCAAGACCGATCCTACGAGCAGTACTTC.

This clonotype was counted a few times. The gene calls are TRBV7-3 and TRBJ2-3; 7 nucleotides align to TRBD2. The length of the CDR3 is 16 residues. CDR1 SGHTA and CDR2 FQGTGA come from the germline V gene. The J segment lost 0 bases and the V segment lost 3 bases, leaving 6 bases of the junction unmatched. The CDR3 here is CASSFVSGGSTDTQYF. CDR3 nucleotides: TGTGCCAGCAGCTTCGTCTCGGGAGGAAGCACAGATACGCAGTATTTT.

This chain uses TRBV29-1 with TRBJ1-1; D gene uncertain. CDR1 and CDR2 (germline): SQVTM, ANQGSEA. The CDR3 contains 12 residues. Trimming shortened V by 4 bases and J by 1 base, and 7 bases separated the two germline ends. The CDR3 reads CSVGERNTEAFF. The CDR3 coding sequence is TGCAGCGTTGGAGAGAGGAACACTGAAGCTTTCTTT.

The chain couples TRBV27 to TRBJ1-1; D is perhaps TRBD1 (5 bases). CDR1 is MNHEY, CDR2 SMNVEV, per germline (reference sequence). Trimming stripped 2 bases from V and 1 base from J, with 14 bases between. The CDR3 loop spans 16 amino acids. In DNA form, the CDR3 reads TGTGCCAGCAGTTTAGAAGGGGCACGGGGGAACACTGAAGCTTTCTTT. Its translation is CASSLEGARGNTEAFF.